This T cell receptor (beta chain) was retrieved from a study of shared clonotypes between healthy human individuals. CDR1 is SGHRS, CDR2 YFSETQ, per germline. V dropped 4 bases and J dropped 6; count of bases not matched to a gene: 8. The CDR3 contains 15 residues. Assay used: immunoSEQ multiplex PCR; TCRdb lists only in-frame clones, some missing. The data contain some 500,000 clones, approximately 79% of them seen just once; the ten biggest clones take up more than 10%. The TCR sequence derives from a woman aged 40 to 50 in good health. Some clones in this sample may be carry-over from other donors' samples. The rearrangement joins TRBV5-1 to TRBJ1-4, with 8 bases aligning to TRBD1. Sequences were obtained from PBMCs. In nucleotides, the CDR3 is TGCGCCAGCAGCGCCACAGGGGGATCTCATGAAAAACTGTTTTTT. Encoded protein: CASSATGGSHEKLFF.